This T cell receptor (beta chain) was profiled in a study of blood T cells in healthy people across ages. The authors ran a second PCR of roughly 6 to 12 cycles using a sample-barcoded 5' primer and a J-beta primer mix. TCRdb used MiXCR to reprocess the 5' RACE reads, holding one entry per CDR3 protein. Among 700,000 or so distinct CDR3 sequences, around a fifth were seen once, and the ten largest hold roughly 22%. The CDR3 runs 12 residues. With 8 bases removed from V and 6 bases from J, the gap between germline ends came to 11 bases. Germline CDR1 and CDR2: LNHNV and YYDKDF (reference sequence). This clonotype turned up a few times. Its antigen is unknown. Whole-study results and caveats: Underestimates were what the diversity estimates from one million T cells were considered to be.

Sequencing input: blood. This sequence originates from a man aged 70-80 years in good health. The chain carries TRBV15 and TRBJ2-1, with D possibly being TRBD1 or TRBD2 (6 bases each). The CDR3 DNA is TGTGCCACCGAGGGGGGATCCAATGAGCAGTTCTTC. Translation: CATEGGSNEQFF.